The rows below give T cell receptor beta chains drawn from one sample of a study of technical replicates of blood from a few donors. The assay was immunoSEQ multiplex PCR, and TCRdb's table has in-frame clones only and misses some. The profile shows around 70,000 clones, roughly 94% of them singletons. Sequenced sample: T cells isolated from PBMCs. These receptors all stem from a human donor in good health. The CDR3 runs from the conserved cysteine through the conserved F or W. The D gene is left open where the match is weak. For some rows the clone size is stated as once, few or many, or as a class when expanded; others skip it.

>14|TRBD1|TRBV7-9|TRBJ1-2|once
CASSLGQGAEGYTF
TGTGCCAGCAGCTTAGGACAGGGGGCTGAAGGCTACACCTTC
>13|TRBD2|TRBV4-1|TRBJ2-1|.
CASSRTSKDEQFF
TGCGCCAGCAGCCGGACTAGCAAAGATGAGCAGTTCTTC
>15|TRBD2|TRBV4-2|TRBJ2-7|.
CASSQEGGSAYEQYF
TGTGCCAGCAGCCAAGAAGGCGGGAGCGCCTACGAGCAGTACTTC
>17|TRBD2|TRBV2|TRBJ2-1|.
CATEGGTSGGLYNEQFF
TGTGCCACCGAAGGGGGGACTAGCGGGGGTCTATACAATGAGCAGTTCTTC
>17|TRBD2|TRBV27|TRBJ2-7|.
CASSPHSWTSDAYEQYF
TGTGCCAGCAGTCCTCATAGCTGGACTAGCGACGCCTACGAGCAGTACTTC
>17|.|TRBV4-1|TRBJ1-4|.
CASSQVGTHVTNEKLFF
TGCGCCAGCAGCCAAGTCGGGACTCACGTAACTAATGAAAAACTGTTTTTT
>14|TRBD2|TRBV25-1|TRBJ2-3|.
CASSSAGGWNTQYF
TGTGCCAGCAGTTCAGCGGGAGGTTGGAATACGCAGTATTTT
>13|TRBD1|TRBV6-5|TRBJ1-2|.
CASGQDRGDGYTF
TGTGCCAGCGGACAGGACAGGGGGGATGGCTACACCTTC
>12|TRBD1|TRBV28|TRBJ1-1|.
CASSRQGYEAFF
TGTGCCAGCAGTCGACAGGGCTATGAAGCTTTCTTT
>16|TRBD2|TRBV18|TRBJ2-7|.
CASSPRGPAGAYEQYF
TGTGCCAGCTCACCCCGCGGTCCAGCGGGGGCCTACGAGCAGTACTTC
>12|.|TRBV6-1|TRBJ1-1|.
CASSEQGGGAFF
TGTGCCAGCAGTGAGCAGGGCGGGGGGGCTTTCTTT
>13|.|TRBV7-2|TRBJ1-1|.
CASSFGGITEAFF
TGTGCCAGCAGCTTTGGGGGGATCACTGAAGCTTTCTTT
>13|.|TRBV28|TRBJ1-4|.
CASETATNEKLFF
TGTGCCAGCGAGACAGCAACTAATGAAAAACTGTTTTTT
>16|.|TRBV5-4|TRBJ2-2|.
CASSPGGPTNTGELFF
TGTGCCAGCAGCCCCGGGGGACCGACGAACACCGGGGAGCTGTTTTTT
>15|TRBD1|TRBV19|TRBJ1-5|.
CASGILGQGGQPQHF
TGTGCCAGTGGTATATTAGGACAGGGTGGTCAGCCCCAGCATTTT
>10|.|TRBV6-1|TRBJ1-2|.
CASSDWGTTF
TGTGCCAGCAGTGATTGGGGGACAACCTTC
>12|.|TRBV6-6|TRBJ1-2|.
CASSYPRNGYTF
TGTGCCAGCAGTTACCCTAGGAATGGCTACACCTTC